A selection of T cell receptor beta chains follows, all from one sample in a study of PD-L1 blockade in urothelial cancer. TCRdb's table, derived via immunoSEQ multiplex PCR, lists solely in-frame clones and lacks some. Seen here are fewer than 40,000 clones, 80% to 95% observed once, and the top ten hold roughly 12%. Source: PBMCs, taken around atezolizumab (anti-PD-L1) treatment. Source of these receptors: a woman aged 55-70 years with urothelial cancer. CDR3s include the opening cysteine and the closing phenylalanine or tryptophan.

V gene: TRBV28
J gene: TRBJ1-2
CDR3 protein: CASSFGQGEYYGYTF

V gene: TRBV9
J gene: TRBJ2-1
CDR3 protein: CASSIAPSSYNEQFF

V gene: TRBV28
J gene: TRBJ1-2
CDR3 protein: CVSSSTANYGYTF

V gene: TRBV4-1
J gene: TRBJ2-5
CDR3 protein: CASARQLAGIETQYF

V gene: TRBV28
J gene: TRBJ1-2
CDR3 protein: CASSLSGQLYGYTF

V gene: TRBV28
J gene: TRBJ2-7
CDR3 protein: CASSPPGVAGKYEQYF

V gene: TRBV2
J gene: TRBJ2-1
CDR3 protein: CASSVILRGLGERNEQFF

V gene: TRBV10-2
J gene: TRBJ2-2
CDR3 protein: CASSSRGSGELFF

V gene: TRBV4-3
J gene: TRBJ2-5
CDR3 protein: CASSQTRQGLVSETQYF

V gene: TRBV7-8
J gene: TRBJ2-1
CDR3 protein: CASSLGTSGYNEQFF

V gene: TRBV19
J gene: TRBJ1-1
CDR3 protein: CASSINPTGTEAFF

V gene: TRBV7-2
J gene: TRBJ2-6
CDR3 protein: CASSPKTGAGANVLTF

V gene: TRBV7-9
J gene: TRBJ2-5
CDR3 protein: CASSLPSRGETQYF

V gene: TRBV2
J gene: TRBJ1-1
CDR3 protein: CASSPRALGRGNTEAFF

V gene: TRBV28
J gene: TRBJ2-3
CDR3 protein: CASRTIAGDPPDTQYF

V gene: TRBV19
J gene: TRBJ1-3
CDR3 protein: CASSLQGSGNTIYF

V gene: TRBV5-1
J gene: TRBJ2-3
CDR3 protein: CASSFSQGRTDTQYF

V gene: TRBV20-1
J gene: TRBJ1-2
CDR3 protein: CSASVNGYTF

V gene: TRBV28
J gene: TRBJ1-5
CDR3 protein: CASRRSGNQPQHF

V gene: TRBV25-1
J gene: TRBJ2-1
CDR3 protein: CASSLSLAGEYNEQFF

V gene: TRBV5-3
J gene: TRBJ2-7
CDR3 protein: CARSRLGQGAGEQYF

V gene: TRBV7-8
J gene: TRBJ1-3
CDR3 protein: CASSSHPILSGNTIYF

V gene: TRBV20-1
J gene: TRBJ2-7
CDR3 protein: CSGRDSYEQYF

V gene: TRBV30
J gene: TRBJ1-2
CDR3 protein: CAWTIAGTGNYGYTF

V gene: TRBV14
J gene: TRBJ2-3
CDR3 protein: CASRASSTDTQYF

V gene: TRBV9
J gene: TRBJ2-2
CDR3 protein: CASSVSVVGQGLLVGELFF

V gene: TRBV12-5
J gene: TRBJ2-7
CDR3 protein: CASGPTGGFYEQYF